This TCR beta chain was sequenced in a study of blood T cell repertoires in COVID-19. Study context: There were acute and convalescent COVID-19 samples, and they came from the United States, Italy and Spain.

TCRdb's copy holds only in-frame clones and misses some; the assay was immunoSEQ multiplex PCR. Here the sample spans roughly 250,000 clones, more than 70% being singletons. Deletions cut 7 bases from V and 4 bases from J, with 10 bases between. CDR3 length equals 13 residues. CDR1 is LNHDA, CDR2 SQIVND, per germline (reference sequence). The source material was peripheral blood. This clonotype was sampled from a woman between 40 and 50 years old who had recovered from COVID-19. The J gene is TRBJ1-4, the V gene TRBV19; D is unresolved. The CDR3 sequence: CASIGSGNEKLFF. CDR3 nucleotide sequence: TGTGCCAGTATCGGGTCTGGTAATGAAAAACTGTTTTTT.